This TCR beta chain came from a study of blood T cell repertoires in COVID-19. In the study overall: The United States, Italy and Spain provided the acute and convalescent COVID-19 samples. T cells, B-cell-depleted T cells, or PBMCs supplied cDNA or gDNA.

The V end lost 5 bases, the J end lost 6 bases, and 16 bases lay between the germline ends. The CDR3 runs 14 residues. In germline, CDR1 is SEHNR, CDR2 FQNEAQ (reference sequence). Source study methods: Amplified reference gene primers provided the basis for estimating nucleated cell counts. Some clones are missing from TCRdb's copy, which holds only in-frame ones; the method was immunoSEQ multiplex PCR. D and trimming were read from the DNA, whereas the V and J calls and clone size are those reported in that table. The sample has roughly 97,000 clones; around 84% are singletons. The sequence was obtained from a man in his 60s with acute or convalescent COVID-19. Sequencing was performed on peripheral blood. The gene calls are TRBV7-9 and TRBJ1-1; D unclear. DNA for the CDR3: TGTGCCAGCAGCCCCGGAAGAGGGATTGCTGAAGCTTTCTTT. Protein: CASSPGRGIAEAFF.